Included here is one T cell receptor (beta chain) sequence, with context. Its antigen is unknown. Trimming removed 0 bases at V and 9 bases at J, with 13 bases between. Germline CDR1 SGHKS, CDR2 YYEKEE (reference sequence). The CDR3 runs 14 residues. This specimen belongs to a study of CD4+ T cells in melanoma. Assay: immunoSEQ multiplex PCR; the TCRdb copy retains only in-frame clones and omits some. The sample consists of more than 13,000 clones, roughly 83% of them appearing once. Study conclusions and caveats: Reportedly, melanoma neoantigen-specific CD4+ T cells showed varied differentiation states. CD8+ T cell, macrophage and B cell function reportedly correlated with neoantigen-specific CD4+ T cells.

The origin of this receptor is a human donor with melanoma. The sequenced material came from cells from a culture (not recorded whether cultured in vitro). The chain employs TRBV5-5 and TRBJ1-5; a weak D match, TRBD1 (6 bases). The CDR3 sequence is CASSLGAGGPPQHF. CDR3 bases: TGTGCCAGCAGCTTGGGGGCGGGGGGGCCGCCCCAGCATTTT.